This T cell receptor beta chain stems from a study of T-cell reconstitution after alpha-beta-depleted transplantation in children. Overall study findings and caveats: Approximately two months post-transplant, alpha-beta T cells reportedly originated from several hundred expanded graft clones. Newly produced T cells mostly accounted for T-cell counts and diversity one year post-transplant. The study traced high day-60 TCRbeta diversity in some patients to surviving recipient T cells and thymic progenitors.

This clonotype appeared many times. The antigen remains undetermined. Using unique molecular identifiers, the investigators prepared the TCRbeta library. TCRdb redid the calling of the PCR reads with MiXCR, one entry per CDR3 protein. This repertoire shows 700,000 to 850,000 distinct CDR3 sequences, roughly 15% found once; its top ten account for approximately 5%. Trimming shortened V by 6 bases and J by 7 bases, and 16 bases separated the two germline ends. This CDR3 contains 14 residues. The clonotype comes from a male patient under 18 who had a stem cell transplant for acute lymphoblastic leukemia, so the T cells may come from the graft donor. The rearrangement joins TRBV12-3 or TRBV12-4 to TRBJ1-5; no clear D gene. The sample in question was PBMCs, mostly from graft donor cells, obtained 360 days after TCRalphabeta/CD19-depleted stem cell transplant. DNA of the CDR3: TGTGCCAGCAGCCCCGGACTCTCCAGCCAGCCCCAGCATTTT. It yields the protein CASSPGLSSQPQHF.